These 2 T cell receptor beta chains were sequenced from one sample in a study of OX40 agonist ivuxolimab in advanced cancers. Clones were sequenced by immunoSEQ multiplex PCR, and TCRdb holds only the in-frame ones, with some missing. The sample has about 41,000 clones, over 80% seen once. Material: CD4+ or CD8+ T cells sorted from blood, obtained in a trial of the OX40 agonist ivuxolimab. The receptors stem from an adult with an advanced solid tumor such as melanoma, head and neck, liver or kidney cancer.

The gene calls are TRBV2 and TRBJ2-7, with 9 bases identical to TRBD1. The CDR3 length is 13 residues. Per the germline V gene, CDR1 is SNHLY and CDR2 is FYNNEI. V lost 8 bases, J lost 4 bases, and 6 bases stayed unmatched. The CDR3 reads CASGDRVGYEQYF. CDR3 bases: TGTGCCAGCGGGGACAGGGTGGGGTACGAGCAGTACTTC.

CDR3 DNA sequence: TGTGCCAGCAGTGAATTCGTCAGACCACTTCCTAACTATGGCTACACCTTC. Translating gives CASSEFVRPLPNYGYTF. The chain employs TRBV2 and TRBJ1-2; D is unresolved. The germline CDR1 and CDR2 sequences are SNHLY and FYNNEI. CDR3 length: 17 amino acids. With 2 bases removed from V and 0 bases from J, the gap between germline ends came to 16 bases.